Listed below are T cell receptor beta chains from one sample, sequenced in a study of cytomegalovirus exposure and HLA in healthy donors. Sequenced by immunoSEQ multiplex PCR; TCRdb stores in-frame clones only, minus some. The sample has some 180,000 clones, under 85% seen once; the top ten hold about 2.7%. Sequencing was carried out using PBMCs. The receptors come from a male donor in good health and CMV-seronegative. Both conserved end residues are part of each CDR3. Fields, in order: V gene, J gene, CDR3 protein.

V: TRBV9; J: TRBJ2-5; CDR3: CASSVGATGGRKTQYF
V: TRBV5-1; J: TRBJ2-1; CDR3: CASSFVAGESYEQFF
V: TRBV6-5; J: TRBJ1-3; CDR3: CASSYFLGNTIYF
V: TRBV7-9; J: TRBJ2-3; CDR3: CASSPPSRDTQYF
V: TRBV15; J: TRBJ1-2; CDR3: CATSMAQGRKYGYTF
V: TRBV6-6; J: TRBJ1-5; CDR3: CASRGRADQPQHF
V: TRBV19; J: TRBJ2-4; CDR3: CASSRGLGAKNIQYF
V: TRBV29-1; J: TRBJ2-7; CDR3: CSVEDRGPSYEQYF
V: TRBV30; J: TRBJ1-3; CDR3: CAWSQGANTIYF
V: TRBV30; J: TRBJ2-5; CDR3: CAWCGTGWETQYF
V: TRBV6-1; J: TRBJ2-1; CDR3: CASSESVDNEQFF
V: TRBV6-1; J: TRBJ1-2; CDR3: CASRRDRNYGYTF
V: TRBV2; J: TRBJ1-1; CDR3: CASSVGVMNTEAFF
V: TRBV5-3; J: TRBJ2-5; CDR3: CARLSGAQETQYF
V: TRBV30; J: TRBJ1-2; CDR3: CAWSQVVRGNYGYTF
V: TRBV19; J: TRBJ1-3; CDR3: CASNTGTGIGNTIYF
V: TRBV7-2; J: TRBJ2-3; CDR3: CASSVAGTGVNTQYF
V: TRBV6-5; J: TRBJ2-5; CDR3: CASAGSSKTQYF
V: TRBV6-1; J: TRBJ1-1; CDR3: CASSEVMVRGGNTEAFF
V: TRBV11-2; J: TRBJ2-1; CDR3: CASSLVESSYNEQFF
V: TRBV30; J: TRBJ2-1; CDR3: CAWKNSGREQFF
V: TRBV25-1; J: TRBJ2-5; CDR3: CASTRRETQYF
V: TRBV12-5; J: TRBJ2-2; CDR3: CASGFGGARTGELFF
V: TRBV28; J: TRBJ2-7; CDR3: CASSLYPGGPYEQYF
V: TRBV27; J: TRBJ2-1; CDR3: CASGYRGTPDYNEQFF
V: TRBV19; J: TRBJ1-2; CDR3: CASSVGQGGYGYTF
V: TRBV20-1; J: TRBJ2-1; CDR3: CSANLAGQQFF
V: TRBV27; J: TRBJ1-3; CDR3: CASRPHREGTIYF
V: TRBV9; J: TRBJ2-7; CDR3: CASSAIKGIGYEQYF
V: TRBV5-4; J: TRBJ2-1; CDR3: CASSLGGAAGAGNEQFF
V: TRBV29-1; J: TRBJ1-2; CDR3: CSASGGQDLNYGYTF
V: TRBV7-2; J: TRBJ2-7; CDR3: CASSTGQGAGEQYF
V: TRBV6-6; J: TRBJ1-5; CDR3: CASSLRDREQPQHF
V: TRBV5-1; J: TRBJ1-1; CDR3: CASSPGQGLYDNTEAFF
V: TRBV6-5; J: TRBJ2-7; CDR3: CASNRPGSYEQYF
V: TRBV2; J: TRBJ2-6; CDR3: CASRDRGAGANVLTF
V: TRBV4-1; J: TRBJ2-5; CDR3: CASSQVSLQETQYF
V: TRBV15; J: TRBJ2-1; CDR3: CATSSGSWGTGDEQFF
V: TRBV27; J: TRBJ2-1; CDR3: CASSFGLAGLGEQFF
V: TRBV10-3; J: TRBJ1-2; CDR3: CAITRTVIPGQGHYGYTF
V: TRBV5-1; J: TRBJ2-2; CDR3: CASSVYRETGELFF